This is a list of T cell receptor beta chains from one sample in a study of prognosis after radiotherapy for stage I lung cancer. Via MiXCR, TCRdb re-called the multiplex PCR reads, giving one row per CDR3 protein. The repertoire holds about 51,000 distinct CDR3 sequences, with approximately 30% as singletons. The source material was PBMCs, sampled before or after stereotactic body radiation therapy (not recorded which). The receptors come from a donor at least 50 years old with non-small cell lung cancer. The CDR3 runs from the conserved cysteine through the conserved F or W. D genes are given only for firm matches. Clone size is stated in some rows and not others, as once, few, many or a class when expanded.

>many|TRBJ2-3|TRBD1|TRBV18
TGTGCCAGCGCAGCCCGGGACAGGAACTTTGATACGCAGTATTTT
CASAARDRNFDTQYF
>.|TRBJ2-2|TRBD2|TRBV28
TGTGCCAGCACCCTAGCGGGGGGCACCGGGGAGCTGTTTTTT
CASTLAGGTGELFF
>.|TRBJ2-2|.|TRBV11-3
TGTGCCAGCAGGGGGTGGCGGACAAACGGGGAGCTGTTTTTT
CASRGWRTNGELFF
>.|TRBJ1-6|.|TRBV7-9
TGTGCCAGCAGCCTGGGGAGTGAAAGGGCCCCCTCACCCCTCCACTTT
CASSLGSERAPSPLHF
>.|TRBJ2-7|TRBD2|TRBV12-3/TRBV12-4
TGTGCCAGCAGCCCCTGGGAGGGTAGCTCCTACGAGCAGTACTTC
CASSPWEGSSYEQYF
>many|TRBJ1-4|.|TRBV5-1
TGCGCCAGCAGCTCCCAGCCGAGGGGTAATGAAAAACTGTTTTTT
CASSSQPRGNEKLFF
>.|TRBJ1-1|TRBD1|TRBV20-1
TGCAGTGCCAGGACAGGGGTCACTGAGGCTTTCTTT
CSARTGVTEAFF
>many|TRBJ1-5|.|TRBV6-2/TRBV6-3
TGTGCCAGCTCCCAGCAAGATTATCAGCCCCAGCATTTT
CASSQQDYQPQHF
>many|TRBJ1-6|.|TRBV20-1
TGCAGTGCTTTACCTAGGACAGACACAAATTCACCCCTCCACTTT
CSALPRTDTNSPLHF
>.|TRBJ2-5|.|TRBV30
TGTGCCTGGAGTGTACTTCCAGGGTGGGGTGGAGAGACCCAGTACTTC
CAWSVLPGWGGETQYF
>.|TRBJ2-7|TRBD1|TRBV24-1
TGTGCCCCCCTCAGGATCCGGGACAGGGGTTATGAGCAGTACTTC
CAPLRIRDRGYEQYF
>many|TRBJ2-1|.|TRBV30
TGTGCCTGGAACGCAAAAGGGACTGAGCAGTTCTTC
CAWNAKGTEQFF
>many|TRBJ2-1|.|TRBV7-2
TGTGCCAGCAGCGTCTACAATGAGCAGTTCTTC
CASSVYNEQFF
>many|TRBJ2-3|TRBD2|TRBV7-9
TGTGCCAGCAGCCGGACTAGCGGGAGCACAGATACGCAGTATTTT
CASSRTSGSTDTQYF
>few|TRBJ1-2|.|TRBV3-1
TGTGCCAGCATCCAAGCTAAGGGCCGAGGCTACACCTTC
CASIQAKGRGYTF
>many|TRBJ1-1|TRBD1|TRBV20-1
TGCAGTGCCCCACCCCCGGGACAGGTGACTGAAGCTTTCTTT
CSAPPPGQVTEAFF
>many|TRBJ2-7|.|TRBV27
TGTGCCCTTCGTGGCGAATCGGGCGGGGCGGTCCCTTACGAGCAGTACTTC
CALRGESGGAVPYEQYF
>.|TRBJ2-1|TRBD2|TRBV3-1
TGTGCCAGCACCCCCCTAAGCGGGAGGGTTCACAATGAGCAGTTCTTC
CASTPLSGRVHNEQFF
>medium-sized|TRBJ2-2|.|TRBV3-1
TGTGCCAGCAGCCAAGTTGAGGGTGGCGGGGAGCTGTTTTTT
CASSQVEGGGELFF
>many|TRBJ1-6|.|TRBV7-8
TGTGCCAGCAGCACAGCGAATTCACCCCTCCACTTT
CASSTANSPLHF
>many|TRBJ2-1|.|TRBV20-1
TGCAGTGCCCTAGATGCCCCGAGAGGCATTGAGCAGTTCTTC
CSALDAPRGIEQFF
>many|TRBJ2-1|.|TRBV20-1
TGCAGTGCTAGATCGCTAGCAACCTACAATGAGCAGTTCTTC
CSARSLATYNEQFF
>many|TRBJ1-2|TRBD1|TRBV14
TGTGCCAGCAGCCAAGATTGGACAGGGACCTCGGGTGGCTACACCTTC
CASSQDWTGTSGGYTF
>many|TRBJ2-7|TRBD1|TRBV18
TGTGCCAGCTCACCTGGACAGGGGAAATACGAGCAGTACTTC
CASSPGQGKYEQYF
>many|TRBJ1-1|.|TRBV5-1
TGCGCCAGCAGCTCTGAAGCGTTTAGGGACCCAGGAGAAGCTTTCTTT
CASSSEAFRDPGEAFF
>many|TRBJ2-3|.|TRBV6-5
TGTGCCAGCAGTTACTCACGGGGGTCCTACACAGATACGCAGTATTTT
CASSYSRGSYTDTQYF
>many|TRBJ2-3|.|TRBV12-3/TRBV12-4
TGTGCCAGCAGTTTTAATTCGGCAGATACGCAGTATTTT
CASSFNSADTQYF
>many|TRBJ2-3|TRBD2|TRBV7-2
TGTGCCAGCAGCTTAGGACTAGCGGGTAATACGCAGTATTTT
CASSLGLAGNTQYF
>.|TRBJ2-5|.|TRBV7-3
TGTGCCAGCAGCGCCGGGGCGACGGAGACCCAGTACTTC
CASSAGATETQYF
>.|TRBJ2-2|TRBD1|TRBV7-2
TGTGCCAGCAGCTTATCAGGGGGCACCGGGGATCTGTTTTTT
CASSLSGGTGDLFF
>.|TRBJ2-7|.|TRBV11-2
TGTGCCATCAGCTTAAGCAGATCCTACGAACAGTACTTC
CAISLSRSYEQYF
>many|TRBJ2-5|TRBD2|TRBV9
TGTGCCAGCAGCGTAGGCAAGTCACTAGCGACGTTGGAGATCCAGTACTTC
CASSVGKSLATLEIQYF
>.|TRBJ2-4|.|TRBV28
TGTGCCAGCGGACTCTCGCGGGAACGGAGGGGGAACATTCAGTACTTC
CASGLSRERRGNIQYF
>.|TRBJ2-7|.|TRBV7-2
TGTGCCAGCAGCATAACGGTGGGGGAGCAGTACTTC
CASSITVGEQYF
>.|TRBJ1-2|.|TRBV9
TGTGCCAGCGGCGCCCTCACAGGGTTTATAGGCTACACCTTC
CASGALTGFIGYTF
>many|TRBJ2-5|.|TRBV6-5
TGTGCCAGCAGTTCAGTTGAGACCCAGTACTTC
CASSSVETQYF
>many|TRBJ1-3|.|TRBV29-1
TGCAGCGTTGAAACCGGAAACACCATATATTTT
CSVETGNTIYF
>many|TRBJ1-1|TRBD1|TRBV2
TGTGCCAGCCATTGGGACAGGACGAACACTGAAGCTTTCTTT
CASHWDRTNTEAFF
>many|TRBJ2-7|.|TRBV12-3/TRBV12-4
TGTGCCAGCAGTAACAGCAGGTACCACGAGCAGTACTTC
CASSNSRYHEQYF
>medium-sized|TRBJ2-7|TRBD1|TRBV30
TGTGCCTCCAAATCGGGACAGCAGTCCTACGAGCAGTACTTC
CASKSGQQSYEQYF
>many|TRBJ2-1|TRBD2|TRBV4-3
TGCGCCAGCAGCCAAGATGGGTCTAGCGGGAGTAAAGGGCCCCTCTGGGGGTACAATGAGCAGTTCTTC
CASSQDGSSGSKGPLWGYNEQFF
>many|TRBJ1-2|.|TRBV7-2
TGTGCCAGCAGCTTTACCCGGCACGGCTACACCTTC
CASSFTRHGYTF
>few|TRBJ1-2|TRBD1|TRBV27
TGTGCCAGCAGTACCGACAGGGGGGGGGGGTATGGCTACACCTTC
CASSTDRGGGYGYTF
>many|TRBJ2-1|.|TRBV4-2
TGTGCCAGCAGCCATCCCCCCGGGCAGGACAATGAGCAGTTCTTC
CASSHPPGQDNEQFF
>many|TRBJ1-1|.|TRBV20-1
TGCAGTGCTAGCCGCACCTCTAAGGCGGCTGAAGCTTTCTTT
CSASRTSKAAEAFF
>many|TRBJ2-7|.|TRBV27
TGTGCCAGCAGTCCGCGTTTTAGCGGAGGGGTCGAGCAGTACTTC
CASSPRFSGGVEQYF
>many|TRBJ1-1|.|TRBV5-1
TGCGCCAGCAGCCTGGTTCTCGGGACTGAAGCTTTCTTT
CASSLVLGTEAFF
>once|TRBJ1-5|.|TRBV20-1
TGCAGTACTAATACGGGTGTAAATAGCAATCAGCCCCAGCATTTT
CSTNTGVNSNQPQHF
>many|TRBJ2-7|TRBD1|TRBV18
TGTGCCAGCTCACCACCCGGGACAGGCCCCTACGAGCAGTACTTC
CASSPPGTGPYEQYF